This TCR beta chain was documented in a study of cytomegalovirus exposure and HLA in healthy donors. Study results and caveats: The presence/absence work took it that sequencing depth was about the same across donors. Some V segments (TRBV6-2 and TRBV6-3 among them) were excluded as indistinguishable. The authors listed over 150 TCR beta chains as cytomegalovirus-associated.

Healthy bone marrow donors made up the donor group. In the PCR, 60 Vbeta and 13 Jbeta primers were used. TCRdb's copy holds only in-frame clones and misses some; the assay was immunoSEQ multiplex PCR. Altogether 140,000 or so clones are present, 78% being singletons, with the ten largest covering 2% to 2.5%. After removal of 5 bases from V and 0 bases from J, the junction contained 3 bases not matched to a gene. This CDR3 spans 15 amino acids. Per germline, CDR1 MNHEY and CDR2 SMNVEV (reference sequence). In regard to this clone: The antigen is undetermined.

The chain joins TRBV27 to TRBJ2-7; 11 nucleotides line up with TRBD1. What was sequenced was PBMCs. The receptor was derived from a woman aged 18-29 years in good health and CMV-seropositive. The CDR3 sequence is CASSGTGGVSYEQYF. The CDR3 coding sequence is TGTGCCAGCAGTGGGACAGGGGGAGTCTCCTACGAGCAGTACTTC.